This T cell receptor (beta chain) was recovered during a study of blood T cell repertoires in COVID-19. Two consecutive negative NP/OP PCR tests, clearance, or resolved symptoms defined Cohort 3 recovery. TCRdb's table, derived via immunoSEQ multiplex PCR, lists solely in-frame clones and lacks some. The sample holds around 200,000 clones, roughly 85% seen once. Germline V gene lookup returns CDR1 MNHEY and CDR2 SMNVEV (reference sequence). This CDR3 comprises 16 residues. V shed 3 bases and J 5 bases; nucleotides not matched to a gene: 11. The receptor was derived from a man aged 35 to 55 who had recovered from COVID-19. Sequencing input: PBMCs or T cells enriched from blood (not recorded which). The chain combines TRBV27 with TRBJ2-7, with 9 bases matching TRBD1. The CDR3 protein is CASSFIVGTGTNEQYF. CDR3 nucleotide sequence: TGTGCCAGCAGTTTTATAGTAGGGACAGGGACCAACGAGCAGTACTTC.